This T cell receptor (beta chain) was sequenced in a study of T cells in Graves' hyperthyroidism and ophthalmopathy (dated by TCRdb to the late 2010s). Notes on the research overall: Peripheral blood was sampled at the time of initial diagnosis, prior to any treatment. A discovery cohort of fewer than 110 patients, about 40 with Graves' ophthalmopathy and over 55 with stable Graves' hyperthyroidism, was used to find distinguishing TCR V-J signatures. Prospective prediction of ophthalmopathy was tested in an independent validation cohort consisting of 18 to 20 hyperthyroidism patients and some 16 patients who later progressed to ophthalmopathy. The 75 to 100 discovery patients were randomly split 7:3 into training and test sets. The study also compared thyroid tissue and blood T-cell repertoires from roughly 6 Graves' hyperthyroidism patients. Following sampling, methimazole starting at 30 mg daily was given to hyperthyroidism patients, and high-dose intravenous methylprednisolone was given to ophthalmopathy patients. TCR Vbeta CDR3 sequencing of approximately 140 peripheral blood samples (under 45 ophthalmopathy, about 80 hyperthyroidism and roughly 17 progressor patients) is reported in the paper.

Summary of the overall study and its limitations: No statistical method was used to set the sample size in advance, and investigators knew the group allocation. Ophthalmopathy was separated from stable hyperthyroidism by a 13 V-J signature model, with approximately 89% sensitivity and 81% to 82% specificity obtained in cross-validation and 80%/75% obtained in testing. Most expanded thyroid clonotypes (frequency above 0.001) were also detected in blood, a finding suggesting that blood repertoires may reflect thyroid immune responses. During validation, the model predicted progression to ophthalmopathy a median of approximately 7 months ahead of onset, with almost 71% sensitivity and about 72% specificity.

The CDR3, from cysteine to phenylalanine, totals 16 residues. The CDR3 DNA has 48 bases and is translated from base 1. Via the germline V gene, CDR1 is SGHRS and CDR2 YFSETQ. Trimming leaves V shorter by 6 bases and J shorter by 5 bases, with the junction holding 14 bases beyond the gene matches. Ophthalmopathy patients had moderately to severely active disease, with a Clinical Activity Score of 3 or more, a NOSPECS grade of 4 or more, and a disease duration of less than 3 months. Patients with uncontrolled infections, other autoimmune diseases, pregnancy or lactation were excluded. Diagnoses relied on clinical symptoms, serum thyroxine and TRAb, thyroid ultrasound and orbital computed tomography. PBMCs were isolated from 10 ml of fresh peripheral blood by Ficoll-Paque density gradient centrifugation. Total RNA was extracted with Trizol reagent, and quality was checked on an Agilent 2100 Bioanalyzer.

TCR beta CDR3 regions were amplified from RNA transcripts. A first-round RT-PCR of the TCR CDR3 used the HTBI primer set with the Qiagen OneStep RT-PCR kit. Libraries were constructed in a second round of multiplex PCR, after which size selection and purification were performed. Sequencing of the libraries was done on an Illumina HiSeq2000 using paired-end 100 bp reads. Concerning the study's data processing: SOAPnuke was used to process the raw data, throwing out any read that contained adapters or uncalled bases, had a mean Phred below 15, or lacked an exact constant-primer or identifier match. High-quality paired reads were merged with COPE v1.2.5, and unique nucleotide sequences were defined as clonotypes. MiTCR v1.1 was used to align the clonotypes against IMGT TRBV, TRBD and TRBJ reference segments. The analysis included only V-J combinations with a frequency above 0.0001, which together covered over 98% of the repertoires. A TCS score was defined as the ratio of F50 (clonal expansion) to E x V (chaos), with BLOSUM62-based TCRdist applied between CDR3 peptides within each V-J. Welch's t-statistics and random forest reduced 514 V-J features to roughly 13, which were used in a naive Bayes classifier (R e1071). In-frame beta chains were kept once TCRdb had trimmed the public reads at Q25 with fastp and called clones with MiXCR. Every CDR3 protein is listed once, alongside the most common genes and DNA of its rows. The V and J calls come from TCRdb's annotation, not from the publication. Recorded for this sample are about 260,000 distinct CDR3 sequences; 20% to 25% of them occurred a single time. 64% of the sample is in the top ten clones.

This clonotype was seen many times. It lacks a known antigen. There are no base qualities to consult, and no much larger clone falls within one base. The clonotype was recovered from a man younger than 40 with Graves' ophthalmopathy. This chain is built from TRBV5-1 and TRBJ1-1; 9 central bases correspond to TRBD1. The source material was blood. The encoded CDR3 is CASTMSGTGRMTEAFF. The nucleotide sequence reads TGCGCCAGCACAATGAGTGGGACAGGGCGGATGACTGAAGCTTTCTTT.